The TCR beta chain under discussion was sequenced for a study of radiation and T cells in renal cell carcinoma. The CDR3 is made up of 13 amino acids. The germline gives CDR1 MNHEY, CDR2 SVGAGI. Deletions cut 5 bases from V and 4 bases from J, with 11 bases between. Time point indicated: blood 2 weeks post-SBRT. Treatment: 15 Gy SBRT to primary tumor, nephrectomy 4 weeks later. Assay: immunoSEQ multiplex PCR; the TCRdb copy retains only in-frame clones and omits some. The sample includes more than 20,000 clones, about 84% of them seen just once. V gene TRBV6-5 combines with J gene TRBJ2-5; D remains unclear. This clonotype was sampled from a man aged 55 to 70 with renal cell carcinoma. Sample: blood, taken from a patient whose treatment included radiotherapy and nephrectomy. DNA for the CDR3: TGTGCCAGCAGTCTACGGGTATTAGAGACCCAGTACTTC. As protein: CASSLRVLETQYF.